The T cell receptor (beta chain) under discussion was sequenced for a study of blood T cell repertoires in COVID-19 (TCRdb year 2020). Broadly, across the study: Samples from collaborators originated in the United States, Italy and Spain and spanned both the acute and convalescent phases of COVID-19. The material from the prospective study consisted of cDNA or gDNA derived from T cells, B-cell-depleted T cells, or PBMCs. Where HLA class I and class II types were available, the types were taken from metadata supplied by the sample provider, not from assay-based typing. The repertoires were released in a freely available public database intended as a resource for research on the immune response to SARS-CoV-2. Samples were obtained from the ongoing ImmuneRACE study (first 160 participants) and from approximately 1,200 subjects provided by 6 global collaborators. Nearly every sample came with metadata listing a de-identified subject ID, COVID-19 status, age in years and sex. Subjects who had been exposed to COVID-19, were actively infected with it, or had recovered from it provided the deeply sampled blood TCRbeta repertoires that made up the dataset. Paper-wide results and their limitations: The quantity of clinical and demographic metadata differed by source and by participant and was supplied without curation.

TCRbeta CDR3 regions were amplified from genomic DNA by means of the immunoSEQ Assay, a bias-controlled multiplex PCR. The paper's data handling went like this. The number of nucleated cells in each sample was estimated from the amplification of reference gene primers within the assay. Sequence reads were collapsed and filtered to measure the absolute abundance of every unique TCRbeta CDR3 rearrangement. For each sample, productive Simpson clonality was calculated as the square root of Simpson's diversity index over productive rearrangements. This immuneACCESS table, as held by TCRdb, lists in-frame sequences with V and J called but not all clones. Of the missing ones, under half trace to an unresolved V gene in checked studies; the others have no known cause. The V and J calls and the clone size are those of that table, but D and trimming were determined from the DNA. This sample is represented by tens of thousands of clones; approximately 80% of them were singletons. The top ten constitute about 6.9% of the sample.

One collaborating source in Seattle enrolled patients during active infection and followed them longitudinally through the course of disease. The collaborating institutions used their own protocols to collect whole blood in K2EDTA tubes. For TCRbeta analysis, collaborators shipped samples in one of three forms: frozen whole blood, isolated PBMCs, or DNA extracted from either of those sample types. The CDR3 numbers 15 residues from cysteine through phenylalanine. Left in the record is the CDR3 DNA by itself, 45 bases read in frame from the first base. The germline ends are 12 bases apart after V is trimmed by 0 bases and J by 6 bases. The germline V gene (reference sequence) sets CDR1 to MNHEY and CDR2 to SMNVEV. Comment on this clone: Its recognized antigen is unknown. Base-call qualities are not available, and no considerably larger clone is one nucleotide away.

The sequenced material came from peripheral blood. Rearrangement joined TRBV27 to TRBJ1-5; TRBD1 is a weak D gene call, 5 bases matching. The sequence derives from a man aged 25 to 40 with COVID-19, enrolled during active disease. The DNA sequence follows: TGTGCCAGCAGTTTATCGGGGAGGGGCGTTCAGCCCCAGCATTTT. Its product reads: CASSLSGRGVQPQHF.